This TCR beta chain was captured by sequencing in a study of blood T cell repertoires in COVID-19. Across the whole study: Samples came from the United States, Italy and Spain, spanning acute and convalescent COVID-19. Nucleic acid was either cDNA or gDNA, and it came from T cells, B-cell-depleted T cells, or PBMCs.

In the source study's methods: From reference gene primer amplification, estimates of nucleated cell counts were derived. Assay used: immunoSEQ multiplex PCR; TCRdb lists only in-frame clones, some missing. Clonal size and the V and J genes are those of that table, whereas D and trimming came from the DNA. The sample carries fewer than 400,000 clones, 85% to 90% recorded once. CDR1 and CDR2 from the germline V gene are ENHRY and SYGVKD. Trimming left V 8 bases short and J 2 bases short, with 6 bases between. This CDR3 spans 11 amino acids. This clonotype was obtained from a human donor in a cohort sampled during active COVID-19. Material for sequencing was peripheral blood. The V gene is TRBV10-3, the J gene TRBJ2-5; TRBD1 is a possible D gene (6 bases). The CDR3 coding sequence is TGTGCCATCGGACAGCAAGAGACCCAGTACTTC. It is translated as CAIGQQETQYF.